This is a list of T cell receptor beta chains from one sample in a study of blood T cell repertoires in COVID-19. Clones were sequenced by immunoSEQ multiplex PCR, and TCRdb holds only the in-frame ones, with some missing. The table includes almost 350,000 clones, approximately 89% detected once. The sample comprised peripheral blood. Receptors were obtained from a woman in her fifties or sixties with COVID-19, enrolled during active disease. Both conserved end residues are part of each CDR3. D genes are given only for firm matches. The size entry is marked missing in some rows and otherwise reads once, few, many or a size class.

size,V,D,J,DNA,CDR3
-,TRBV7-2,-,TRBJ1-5,TGTGCCAGCAGCTTAGATAGCGTTGGTCAGCCCCAGCATTTT,CASSLDSVGQPQHF
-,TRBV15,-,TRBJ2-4,TGTGCCACCAGCAGAGCTCCAGGTATTCAGTACTTC,CATSRAPGIQYF
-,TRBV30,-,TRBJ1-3,TGTGCCTGGGAGGGGGACCTGGGAAACACCATATATTTT,CAWEGDLGNTIYF
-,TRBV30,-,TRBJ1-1,TGTGCCTGGAGTGTACTTGCTGGGAGGCAGACTGAAGCTTTCTTT,CAWSVLAGRQTEAFF
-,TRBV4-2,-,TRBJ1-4,TGTGCCAGCAGCCAACCACAGGCGAATGAAAAACTGTTTTTT,CASSQPQANEKLFF
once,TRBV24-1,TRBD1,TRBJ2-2,TGTGCCACCAGGGACAGGGGCAACACCGGGGAGCTGTTTTTT,CATRDRGNTGELFF
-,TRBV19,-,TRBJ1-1,TGTGCCAGTAGTATAGTTGGAGGGCTGGGCACTGAAGCTTTCTTT,CASSIVGGLGTEAFF
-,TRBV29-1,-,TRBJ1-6,TGCAGCGTTGGGGCGGGGTATAATTCACCCCTCCACTTT,CSVGAGYNSPLHF
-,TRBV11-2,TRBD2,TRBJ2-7,TGTGCCAGCAGCGCCATCGGGGGGGCCTGGTGGGACGAGCAGTACTTC,CASSAIGGAWWDEQYF
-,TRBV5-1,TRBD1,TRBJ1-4,TGCGCCAGCAGCGAGAGACCGGGACAGGGTAATGAAAAACTGTTTTTT,CASSERPGQGNEKLFF
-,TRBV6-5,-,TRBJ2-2,TGTGCCAGCAGTTACACAGGCCAGTACACCGGGGAGCTGTTTTTT,CASSYTGQYTGELFF
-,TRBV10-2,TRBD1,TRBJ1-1,TGCGCCAGCAGTACACAGGGGGTGAGCACTGAAGCTTTCTTT,CASSTQGVSTEAFF
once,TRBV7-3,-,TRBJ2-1,TGTGCCAGCAGCTTAGGCGGGGAGGCCTACAATGAGCAGTTCTTC,CASSLGGEAYNEQFF
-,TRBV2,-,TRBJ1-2,TGTGCCAGCAGGCAGGGGATTGTCTACACCTTC,CASRQGIVYTF
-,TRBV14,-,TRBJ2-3,TGTGCCAGCAGCCTACAGGGTGGCACAGATACGCAGTATTTT,CASSLQGGTDTQYF
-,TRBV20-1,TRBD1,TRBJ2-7,TGCAGTGCTAGTAGAGGTCGACAGGGGACCTACGAGCAGTACTTC,CSASRGRQGTYEQYF
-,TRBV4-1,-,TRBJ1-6,TGCGCCAGCAGCCCAAGGACCCAGGGTGGCTCCTATAATTCACCCCTCCACTTT,CASSPRTQGGSYNSPLHF
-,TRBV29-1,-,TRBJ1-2,TGCAGCGCCCTTTCTTCCTATGGCTACACCTTC,CSALSSYGYTF
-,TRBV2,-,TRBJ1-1,TGTGCCAGCACTGAGAGCACTGAAGCTTTCTTT,CASTESTEAFF
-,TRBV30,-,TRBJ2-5,TGTGCCTGGTCAAAACAGGGAAGAAGGGGCGAGACCCAGTACTTC,CAWSKQGRRGETQYF
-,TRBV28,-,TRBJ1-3,TGTGCCAGCAGTGAAAAAGGGACTTCGGGAAACACCATATATTTT,CASSEKGTSGNTIYF
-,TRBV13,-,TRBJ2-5,TGTGCCAGCAGCCTGGGGCGGGACCTTCAAGAGACCCAGTACTTC,CASSLGRDLQETQYF
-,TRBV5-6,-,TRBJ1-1,TGTGCCAGCAGCCCGGACAGCATGAACACTGAAGCTTTCTTT,CASSPDSMNTEAFF
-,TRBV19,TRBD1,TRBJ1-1,TGTGCCAGTAGTATCCCCCTACAGGGGCTTAACACTGAAGCTTTCTTT,CASSIPLQGLNTEAFF
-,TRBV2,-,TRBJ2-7,TGTGCCAGCAGCGAGAGGCGAGAGCAGTACTTC,CASSERREQYF
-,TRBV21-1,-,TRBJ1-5,TGTGCCAGCAGCAATCTCGCAGGGAATAACCAGCCCCAGCATTTT,CASSNLAGNNQPQHF
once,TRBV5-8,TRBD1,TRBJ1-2,TGTGCCAGCAGCATAAATGACAGGGTGAATGGCTACACCTTC,CASSINDRVNGYTF
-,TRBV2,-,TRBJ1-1,TGTGCCACCTCTATCTCCTCTACTGAAGCTTTCTTT,CATSISSTEAFF
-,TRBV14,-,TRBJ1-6,TGTGCCAGCAGCCTAAGGGGGACCCTCCACTTT,CASSLRGTLHF
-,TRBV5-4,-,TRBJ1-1,TGTGCCAGCAGATCCGGACAGAACCGGGAAGCTTTCTTT,CASRSGQNREAFF
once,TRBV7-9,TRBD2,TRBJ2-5,TGTGCCACAAAACTAGCGGGGGGGCAAGAGACCCAGTACTTC,CATKLAGGQETQYF
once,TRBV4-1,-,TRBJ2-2,TGCGCCAGCAGCCAAGGCCGAGCTTCGAACACCGGGGAGCTGTTTTTT,CASSQGRASNTGELFF
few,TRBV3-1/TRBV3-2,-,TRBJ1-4,TGTGCCAGCAGCCATATGACAGCCCTTGGGGCTAATGAAAAACTGTTTTTT,CASSHMTALGANEKLFF
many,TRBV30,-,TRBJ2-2,TGTGCCTGGAGTACTGGGAACACCGGGGAGCTGTTTTTT,CAWSTGNTGELFF
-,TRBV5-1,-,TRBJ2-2,TGCGCCAGCAGCTCTGACTTCCCCACCGGGGAGCTGTTTTTT,CASSSDFPTGELFF
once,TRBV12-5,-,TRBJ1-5,TGTGCTAGTGGTTTGGCTTATATCAATCAGCCCCAGCATTTT,CASGLAYINQPQHF
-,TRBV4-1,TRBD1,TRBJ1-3,TGCGCCAGCAGCCAATTGGACAGGGTCATCGGAAACACCATATATTTT,CASSQLDRVIGNTIYF
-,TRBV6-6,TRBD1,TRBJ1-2,TGTGCCAGCAGTACCGGACAGGCGTATGGCTACACCTTC,CASSTGQAYGYTF
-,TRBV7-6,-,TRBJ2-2,TGTGCCAGCAGCCCCGGGGTGAACACCGGGGAGCTGTTTTTT,CASSPGVNTGELFF
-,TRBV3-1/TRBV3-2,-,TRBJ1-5,TGTGCCAGCAGCCAAGATTTTACAGCCAATCAGCCCCAGCATTTT,CASSQDFTANQPQHF
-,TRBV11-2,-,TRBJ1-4,TGTGCCAGCAGCCGGGGGGCAGTTGAAAAACTGTTTTTT,CASSRGAVEKLFF
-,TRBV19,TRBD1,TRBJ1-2,TGTGCCAGTAGTCCCGGACAGGTGGTCGGGGGCTACACCTTC,CASSPGQVVGGYTF
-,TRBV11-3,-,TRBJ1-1,TGTGCCAGCAGCTTAGGGGGGGAAGGGAGGACTGAAGCTTTCTTT,CASSLGGEGRTEAFF
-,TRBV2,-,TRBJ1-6,TGTGCCAGCAGGGGCACCCTGTCGGGAAATTCACCCCTCCACTTT,CASRGTLSGNSPLHF
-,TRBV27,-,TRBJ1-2,TGTGCCAGCAGTCCGACTATGTTAAGGCGCAAGGCTAACTATGGCTACACCTTC,CASSPTMLRRKANYGYTF
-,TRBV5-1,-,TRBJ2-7,TGCGCCAGCAGCTTGGTTTCCGGGAATAACTACGAGCAGTACTTC,CASSLVSGNNYEQYF
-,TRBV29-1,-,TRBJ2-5,TGCAGCGCCCAATTGGGGGCCCAAGAGACCCAGTACTTC,CSAQLGAQETQYF
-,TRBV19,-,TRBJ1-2,TGTGCCAGTATCCAGGACAGCAGTTCCTATGGCTACACCTTC,CASIQDSSSYGYTF
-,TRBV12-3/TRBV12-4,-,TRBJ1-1,TGTGCCAGCAGTTTCTCGGGCACTGAAGCTTTCTTT,CASSFSGTEAFF
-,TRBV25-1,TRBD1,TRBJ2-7,TGTGCCAGCAGAGGGACAGGGGGTTACGAGCAGTACTTC,CASRGTGGYEQYF
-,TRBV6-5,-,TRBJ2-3,TGTGCCAGCAATCCTCGTTCTAGCACAGATACGCAGTATTTT,CASNPRSSTDTQYF
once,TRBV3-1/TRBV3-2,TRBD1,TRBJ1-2,TGTGCCAGCAGCCCGGACAGGCTCTATGGCTACACCTTC,CASSPDRLYGYTF
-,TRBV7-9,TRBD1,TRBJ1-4,TGTGCCAGCAGCCGGGGACAGAGGGAAGAAAAACTGTTTTTT,CASSRGQREEKLFF
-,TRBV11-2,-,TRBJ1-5,TGTGCCAGCAGCTTAGATCTTAAGGGAGGACAGCCCCAGCATTTT,CASSLDLKGGQPQHF
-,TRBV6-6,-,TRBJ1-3,TGTGCCAGCAGCTTTCAGAGGGACTCTGGAAACACCATATATTTT,CASSFQRDSGNTIYF
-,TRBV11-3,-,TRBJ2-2,TGTGCCAGCAGCCCCTTGGCAGCGAACACCGGGGAGCTGTTTTTT,CASSPLAANTGELFF
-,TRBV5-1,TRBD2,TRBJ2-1,TGCGCCAGCAGCGTTCCTTCGAGCGGGGGGTACAATGAGCAGTTCTTC,CASSVPSSGGYNEQFF
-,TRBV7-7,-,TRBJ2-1,TGTGCTAGCAGCAAAGCAGGGTACAATGAGCAGTTCTTC,CASSKAGYNEQFF
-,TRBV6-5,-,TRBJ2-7,TGTGCCAGCAGTTACAGAGAGGCACCCTCCTACGAGCAGTACTTC,CASSYREAPSYEQYF
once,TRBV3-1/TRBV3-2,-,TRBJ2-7,TGTGCCAGCAGCTTTCTTGATGGCAGGGGTGAATACGAGCAGTACTTC,CASSFLDGRGEYEQYF